The source of this TCR beta chain is a study of blood T cells in healthy people across ages (dated by TCRdb to the mid-2010s). A note on the overall study: In model experiments, template switching captured roughly one uniquely barcoded TCR beta cDNA molecule for every two T cells. Donors were grouped into four age groups: young (average roughly 15 years), middle-aged (over 35), aged (roughly 62) and long-lived (just over 80). The study analyzed two additional independent replicas of 1 million unique cDNA reads from the same blood draw for two donors, one aged 18 to 30 and one aged 80 or older. Donors of different ages were randomly distributed across sequencing lanes to avoid experimental bias. The study measured age-related changes in TCR beta repertoire diversity using deep sequencing normalized with unique cDNA molecular identifiers. Findings and caveats that apply to the study as a whole: Observed TCR beta diversity correlated strongly with the percentage of naive T cells measured by flow cytometry. The CMV infection status of donors was not known, potentially confounding age-related changes in expanded clonotypes. Observed TCR beta diversity per million T cells fell roughly linearly with age, and a significant reduction was already apparent by age around 36. Estimates of total diversity from one million sequenced T cells were regarded as lower bounds and underestimates. Compared with the aged group, more naive CD4+ T cells, fewer expanded clones and increased TCR diversity were shown by the long-lived group, suggesting age selection. Because profiling used bulk unsorted PBMCs, naive and antigen-experienced compartments could not be compared conclusively.

To prepare the library, 5' RACE was applied. These reads were obtained on an Illumina HiSeq 2500. The second PCR ran for about 6 to 12 cycles and used a J-beta primer mix along with a sample-barcoded 5' primer. A template-switch 5' adaptor carrying 12 random nucleotides introduced a unique molecular identifier onto each TCR beta cDNA molecule. Each sample yielded at least 3 million CDR3-containing paired-end reads. All of the RNA was converted into first-strand cDNA using the Mint cDNA synthesis kit, with a TRBC-specific oligonucleotide serving as the primer. Following uracil-DNA glycosylase treatment, all cDNA underwent a first 18-cycle PCR with the universal primers M1SS and BC2_uni_R. The authors' pipeline ran thus. For normalization, 1 million high-quality reads, each with a distinct molecular identifier, were randomly selected from each sample. Reads with shared molecular identifiers were discarded instead of being binned into consensus sequences. MiTCR, with a Q25 quality threshold and the strictest error-elimination algorithm, was used for CDR3 identification, clonotype clustering and error correction. A nonparametric unseen species model using Euler transformation provided a lower-bound estimate of total TCR beta diversity. TCRdb reprocessing: public reads trimmed at Q25 with fastp, clones called with MiXCR, in-frame beta chains kept. Each record represents a unique CDR3 protein, reported with the most common genes and DNA among its rows. TCRdb, rather than the study authors, made the V and J calls. This sample is represented by around 780,000 distinct CDR3 sequences; roughly 50% of them were singletons. The biggest ten clones account for roughly 25% of the sample.

The approximately 39 donors, aged 6 to 90 years, were systemically healthy Caucasian individuals from Russia. Each donor gave about 9.7 milliliters of peripheral blood, drawn into EDTA-treated Vacutainer tubes. Ficoll-Paque density-gradient centrifugation was used to isolate PBMCs, with at least 6.5 million per sample. Total RNA was extracted from PBMCs with Trizol reagent, with at least 6 micrograms obtained per sample. Naive CD45RAhigh/CD27high T cell percentages were measured by flow cytometry on a PBMC aliquot from every donor. This clonotype was counted at least ten times. The target of this receptor is not known. The sample holds no much larger clone one base away, and base qualities are not on file. Via the germline V gene, CDR1 is SNHLY and CDR2 FYNNEI. Counted from cysteine to phenylalanine, this CDR3 has 15 amino acids. Only the CDR3 DNA stays, 45 bases, in frame from base 1. Trimming removed 8 bases from V and 3 bases from J, leaving 18 bases between the germline ends.

Recombination connected TRBV2 to TRBJ2-3, with TRBD2 tentatively as D gene (7 bases match). The TCR originated in a man in his forties in good health. Specimen: blood. CDR3 sequence: CASVEVRGGTDTQYF. DNA sequence: TGTGCCAGCGTAGAGGTTAGGGGGGGGACAGATACGCAGTATTTT.